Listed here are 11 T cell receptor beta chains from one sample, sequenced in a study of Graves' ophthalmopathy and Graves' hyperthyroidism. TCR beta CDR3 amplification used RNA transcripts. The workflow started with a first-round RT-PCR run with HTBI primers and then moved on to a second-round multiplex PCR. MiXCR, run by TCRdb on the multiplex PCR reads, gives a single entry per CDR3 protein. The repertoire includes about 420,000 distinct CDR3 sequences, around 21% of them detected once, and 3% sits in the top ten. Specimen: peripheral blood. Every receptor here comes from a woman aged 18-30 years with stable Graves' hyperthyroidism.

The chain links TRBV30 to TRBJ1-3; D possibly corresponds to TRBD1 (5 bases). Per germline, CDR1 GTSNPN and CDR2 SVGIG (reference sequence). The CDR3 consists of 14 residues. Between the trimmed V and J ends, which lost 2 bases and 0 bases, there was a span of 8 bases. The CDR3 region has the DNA TGTGCCTGGAGTTTGGGGGTCTCTGGAAACACCATATATTTT. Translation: CAWSLGVSGNTIYF.

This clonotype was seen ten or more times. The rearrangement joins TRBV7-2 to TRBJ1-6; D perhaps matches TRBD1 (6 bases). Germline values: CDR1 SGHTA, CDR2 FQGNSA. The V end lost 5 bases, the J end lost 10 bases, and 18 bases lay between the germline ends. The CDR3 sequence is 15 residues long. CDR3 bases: TGTGCCAGCAGCCCAGGGGCAGGGGTTGGATCACCCCTCCACTTT. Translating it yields CASSPGAGVGSPLHF.

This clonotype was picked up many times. The CDR3 protein is CASSEALGQGYEQYF. CDR3 DNA sequence: TGTGCCAGCAGTGAAGCGTTAGGACAGGGGTACGAGCAGTACTTC. The chain carries TRBV6-1 and TRBJ2-7; TRBD1 matches at 9 bases. The V segment lost 0 bases and the J segment 4 bases; nucleotides outside the gene matches: 4. The CDR3 consists of 15 residues. Germline lookup yields CDR1 MNHNS and CDR2 SASEGT.

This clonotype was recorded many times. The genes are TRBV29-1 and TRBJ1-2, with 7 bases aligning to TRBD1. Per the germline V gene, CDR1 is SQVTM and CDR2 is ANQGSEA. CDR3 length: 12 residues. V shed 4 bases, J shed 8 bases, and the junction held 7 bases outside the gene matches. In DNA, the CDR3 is TGCAGCGTTGGGCGAGGGGGCCAGGGCTACACCTTC. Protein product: CSVGRGGQGYTF. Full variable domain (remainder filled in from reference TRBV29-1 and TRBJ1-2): SAVISQKPSRDICQRGTSLTIQCQVDSQVTMMFWYRQQPGQSLTLIATANQGSEATYESGFVIDKFPISRPNLTFSTLTVSNMSPEDSSIYLCSVGRGGQGYTFGSGTRLTVV.

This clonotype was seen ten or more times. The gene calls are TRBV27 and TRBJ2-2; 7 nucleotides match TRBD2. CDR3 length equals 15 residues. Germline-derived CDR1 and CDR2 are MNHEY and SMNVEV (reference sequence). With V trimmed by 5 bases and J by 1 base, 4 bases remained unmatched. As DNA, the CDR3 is TGTGCCAGCAGTACCGGACTAGGGAACACCGGGGAGCTGTTTTTT. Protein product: CASSTGLGNTGELFF.

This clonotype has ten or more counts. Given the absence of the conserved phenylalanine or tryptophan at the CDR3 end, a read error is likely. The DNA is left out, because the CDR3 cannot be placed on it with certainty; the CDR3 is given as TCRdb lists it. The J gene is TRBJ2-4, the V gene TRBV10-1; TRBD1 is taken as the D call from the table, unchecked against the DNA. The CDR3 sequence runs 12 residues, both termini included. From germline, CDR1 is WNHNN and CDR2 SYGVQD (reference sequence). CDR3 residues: CARILNGQGSLV.

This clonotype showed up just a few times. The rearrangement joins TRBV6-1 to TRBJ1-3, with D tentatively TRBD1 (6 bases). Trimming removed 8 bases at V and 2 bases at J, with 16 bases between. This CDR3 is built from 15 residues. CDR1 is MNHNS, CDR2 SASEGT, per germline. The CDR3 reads CASGKQGSPGNTIYF. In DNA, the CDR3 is TGTGCCAGCGGAAAACAGGGTTCACCTGGAAACACCATATATTTT.

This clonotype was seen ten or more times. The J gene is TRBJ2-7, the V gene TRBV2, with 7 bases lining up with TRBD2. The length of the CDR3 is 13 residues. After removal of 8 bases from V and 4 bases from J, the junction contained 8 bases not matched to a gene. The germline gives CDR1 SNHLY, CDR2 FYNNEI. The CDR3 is CASLKLAEYEQYF. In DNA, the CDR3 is TGTGCCAGCCTCAAGCTAGCGGAGTACGAGCAGTACTTC.

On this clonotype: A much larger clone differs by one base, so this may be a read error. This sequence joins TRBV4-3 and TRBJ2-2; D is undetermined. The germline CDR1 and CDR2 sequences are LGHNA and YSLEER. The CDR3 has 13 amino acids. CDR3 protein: CSSSQDVTGELFF. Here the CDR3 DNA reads TGCTCCAGCAGCCAAGACGTCACCGGGGAGCTGTTTTTT.

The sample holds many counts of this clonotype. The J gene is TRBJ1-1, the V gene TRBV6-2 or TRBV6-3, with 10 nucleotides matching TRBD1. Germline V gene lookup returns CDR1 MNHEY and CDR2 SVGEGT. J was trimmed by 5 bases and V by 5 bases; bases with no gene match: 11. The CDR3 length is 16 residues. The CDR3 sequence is CASSRAGQGWRTEAFF. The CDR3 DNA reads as TGTGCCAGCAGTCGGGCGGGACAGGGGTGGCGGACTGAAGCTTTCTTT.

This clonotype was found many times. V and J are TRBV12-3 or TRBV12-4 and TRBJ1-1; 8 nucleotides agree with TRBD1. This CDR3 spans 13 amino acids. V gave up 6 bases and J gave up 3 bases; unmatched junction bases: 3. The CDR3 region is CASRRQGHTEAFF. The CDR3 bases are TGTGCCAGCAGACGACAGGGGCACACTGAAGCTTTCTTT.